This T cell receptor beta chain was retrieved from a study of cytomegalovirus exposure and HLA in healthy donors. Looking at the study overall: As released early, the data held some 85 million unique TCRs from HLA-typed donors.

Germline CDR1 is SGHNT and CDR2 is YENEEA. The CDR3 consists of 14 residues. The V and J ends lost 5 bases and 5 bases, in that order; junction bases with no gene match: 4. This clone was counted a few times. PCR involved 60 Vbeta and 13 Jbeta primers. Generated by immunoSEQ multiplex PCR, the TCRdb table keeps only in-frame clones and is missing some. The data show roughly 190,000 clones, with roughly 70% seen just once and approximately 1.8% held by the top ten. The chain employs TRBV11-3 and TRBJ2-1; TRBD1 matches 9 bases. The receptor comes from a woman aged 25 to 39 in good health and CMV-seronegative. The sequencing sample was made of PBMCs. CDR3 residues: CASSPRTGDNEQFF. CDR3 DNA sequence: TGTGCCAGCAGCCCGCGGACAGGGGACAATGAGCAGTTCTTC.